Presented here are 22 T cell receptor beta chains from one specimen sequenced in a study of cytomegalovirus exposure and HLA in healthy donors. Researchers ran the PCR with 60 Vbeta and 13 Jbeta primers. This table comes from immunoSEQ multiplex PCR, and its TCRdb copy is limited to in-frame clones, with some not included. The sample lists about 97,000 clones, around a tenth occurring once. The sequencing input was PBMCs. These receptors were obtained from a man in his fifties in good health and CMV-seropositive.

This clone was detected a few times. The V and J genes are TRBV7-9 and TRBJ1-2, with D perhaps TRBD1 (5 bases). The CDR3 has 12 residues. Germline CDR1 reads SEHNR; CDR2 reads FQNEAQ (reference sequence). Trimming stripped 5 bases from V and 4 bases from J, with 8 bases between. CDR3 sequence (DNA): TGTGCCAGCAGCCGTGACAGCTATGGCTACACCTTC. Protein product: CASSRDSYGYTF.

A few counts support this clone. This chain connects TRBV7-2 to TRBJ2-1; D not certain. The germline gives CDR1 SGHTA, CDR2 FQGNSA. This CDR3 is built from 13 residues. Trimming left V 7 bases short and J 6 bases short, with 13 bases between. The CDR3: CASTTTAFNEQFF. DNA for the CDR3: TGTGCCAGCACCACTACGGCCTTCAATGAGCAGTTCTTC.

The V and J genes are TRBV30 and TRBJ2-3, with 11 bases fitting TRBD1. The junction had 8 bases not matched to a gene; V was cut back by 1 base and J by 2 bases. The CDR3 is made up of 17 amino acids. Germline CDR1 is GTSNPN and CDR2 is SVGIG (reference sequence). CDR3: CAWSGPGQGEHTDTQYF. CDR3 nucleotides: TGTGCCTGGAGTGGGCCGGGACAGGGGGAACACACAGATACGCAGTATTTT. Full variable domain (missing parts from reference TRBV30 and TRBJ2-3): SQTIHQWPATLVQPVGSPLSLECTVEGTSNPNLYWYRQAAGRGLQLLFYSVGIGQISSEVPQNLSASRPQDRQFILSSKKLLLSDSGFYLCAWSGPGQGEHTDTQYFGPGTRLTVL.

In this sample, this clone turned up a few times. The chain couples TRBV30 to TRBJ2-3, with no clear D. The CDR3 is made up of 10 amino acids. V shed 6 bases and J shed 6 bases, with 7 bases lying between them. CDR1 is GTSNPN and CDR2 is SVGIG in the germline V gene (reference sequence). In DNA form, the CDR3 reads TGTGCCTGCTACTCCGATACGCAGTATTTT. It yields the protein CACYSDTQYF.

The CDR3 here is CASSLDRLEQYF. The CDR3 DNA sequence: TGTGCCAGCAGCTTAGATCGGTTAGAGCAGTACTTC. The genes are TRBV11-2 and TRBJ2-7; the D is unclear. V was shortened by 0 bases and J by 7 bases, with 7 bases between the two germline ends. The CDR3 covers 12 residues. CDR1 SGHAT and CDR2 FQNNGV come from the germline V gene.

This clone counts as medium-sized (0.01 to 0.1%). The rearrangement uses TRBV6-5 and TRBJ1-4, with D possibly matching TRBD1 (5 bases). CDR3 length equals 14 residues. V lost 8 bases and J 6 bases, leaving 16 bases between the germline ends. Germline-derived CDR1 and CDR2 are MNHEY and SVGAGI. The CDR3 coding sequence is TGTGCCAGCCGACGGGGACGGAGGGATGAAAAACTGTTTTTT. Residues: CASRRGRRDEKLFF.

This clone turned up a few times. The V gene is TRBV6-1, the J gene TRBJ2-4; the match to TRBD1 covers 7 bases. Germline V gives CDR1 MNHNS, CDR2 SASEGT. CDR3 length: 16 amino acids. J was trimmed by 0 bases and V by 4 bases; bases with no gene match: 6. CDR3 residues: CASSVDRSLAKNIQYF. CDR3 bases: TGTGCCAGCAGTGTGGACAGGTCGCTAGCCAAAAACATTCAGTACTTC.

This clone came up a few times. The chain employs TRBV20-1 and TRBJ2-3; a possible D gene is TRBD1 (5 bases). The V end was cut by 6 bases, the J end by 6 bases, with 7 bases between. The germline gives CDR1 DFQATT, CDR2 SNEGSKA (reference sequence). The CDR3 has 10 amino acids. For the CDR3, the DNA is TGCAGTGCAGGGGTCGATACGCAGTATTTT. Protein: CSAGVDTQYF.

The chain couples TRBV7-3 to TRBJ1-2, with 11 bases aligning to TRBD1. CDR1 is SGHTA and CDR2 is FQGTGA in the germline V gene. CDR3 size: 13 residues. J was trimmed by 8 bases and V by 6 bases; bases with no gene match: 5. The CDR3 DNA is TGTGCCAGCAGTCGGACAGGGGGCGCCGGCTACACCTTC. It codes for CASSRTGGAGYTF.

This clone was seen a handful of times. The same CDR3 is also encoded by other DNA sequences in this sample. The chain has TRBV29-1 and TRBJ1-5; 8 bases fit TRBD1. The CDR3 has 12 amino acids. CDR1 is SQVTM, CDR2 ANQGSEA, per germline. V dropped 6 bases and J dropped 5; count of bases not matched to a gene: 3. This chain's CDR3 is CSVATGDQPQHF. The CDR3 bases are TGCAGCGTCGCGACAGGGGATCAGCCCCAGCATTTT.

On this clone itself: This CDR3 is also generated by other DNA sequences in the sample. The CDR3 region is CASSHPRTSAFYYNEQFF. Here the CDR3 DNA reads TGTGCCAGCAGCCACCCTCGAACTTCGGCCTTTTACTATAATGAGCAGTTCTTC. This chain links TRBV14 with TRBJ2-1; no definite D call. Looked up from germline, CDR1 is SGHDN and CDR2 is FVKESK. The V and J ends lost 3 bases and 7 bases respectively, with 25 bases between them. This CDR3 has 18 residues. Full variable domain (missing parts from reference TRBV14 and TRBJ2-1): EAGVTQFPSHSVIEKGQTVTLRCDPISGHDNLYWYRRVMGKEIKFLLHFVKESKQDESGMPNNRFLAERTGGTYSTLKVQPAELEDSGVYFCASSHPRTSAFYYNEQFFGPGTRLTVL.

V is TRBV30 and J is TRBJ1-3; TRBD1 matches at 7 bases. The V and J ends lost 3 bases and 2 bases, in that order; junction bases with no gene match: 4. This CDR3 is built from 14 residues. Germline lookup yields CDR1 GTSNPN and CDR2 SVGIG (reference sequence). The CDR3 here is CAWSPGGAGNTIYF. The CDR3 nucleotides are TGTGCCTGGAGCCCAGGGGGAGCTGGAAACACCATATATTTT.

This clone has more than one count but fewer than ten. This chain uses TRBV7-9 with TRBJ2-7, with D perhaps TRBD2 (6 bases). Germline CDR1 is SEHNR and CDR2 is FQNEAQ (reference sequence). CDR3 length: 13 residues. Deletions cut 6 bases from V and 4 bases from J, with 13 bases between. The DNA of the CDR3 is TGTGCCAGCAGTCCCGCTGGGGGGTACGAGCAGTACTTC. This sequence encodes CASSPAGGYEQYF. The whole variable domain, remainder taken from reference TRBV7-9 and TRBJ2-7, is DTGVSQNPRHKITKRGQNVTFRCDPISEHNRLYWYRQTLGQGPEFLTYFQNEAQLEKSRLLSDRFSAERPKGSFSTLEIQRTEQGDSAMYLCASSPAGGYEQYFGPGTRLTVT.

The V call is TRBV6-1, the J call TRBJ2-7, with 8 bases lining up with TRBD2. Per germline, CDR1 MNHNS and CDR2 SASEGT. V dropped 7 bases and J dropped 0; count of bases not matched to a gene: 8. This CDR3 is built from 15 residues. CDR3 protein: CASNLGGGASYEQYF. For the CDR3, the DNA is TGTGCCAGCAACCTCGGGGGGGGCGCCTCCTACGAGCAGTACTTC.

This clone was seen a few times. J is TRBJ2-7 and V is TRBV6-1; 9 bases agree with TRBD1. The CDR3 covers 14 residues. V shed 7 bases and J 3 bases; nucleotides not matched to a gene: 7. Germline V gene sequence: CDR1 MNHNS, CDR2 SASEGT. The CDR3 protein is CASTRQGVDYEQYF. Written as DNA, the CDR3 is TGTGCCAGCACCCGACAGGGGGTCGACTACGAGCAGTACTTC.

Comment on this clone: The junction does not match germline at one end; this may be a read error. The V and J genes are TRBV14 and TRBJ2-7; 7 bases align to TRBD2. Looked up from germline, CDR1 is SGHDN and CDR2 is FVKESK. This CDR3 is built from 16 residues. CDR3 in amino acids: CASSQDLLARWGLGDF. In DNA form, the CDR3 reads TGTGCCAGCAGCCAAGACCTACTAGCGCGATGGGGGTTAGGGGACTTC.

The chain employs TRBV27 and TRBJ1-5; 12 nucleotides line up with TRBD1. This CDR3 comprises 17 residues. J lost 9 bases, V lost 7 bases, and 16 bases had no gene match. Per germline, CDR1 MNHEY and CDR2 SMNVEV (reference sequence). CDR3 bases: TGTGCCAGCATACCCACTTCCGGGACAGGGGGCCGGGGGCCCCAGCATTTT. This gives the protein CASIPTSGTGGRGPQHF.

The chain links TRBV5-4 to TRBJ1-4; the D gene is possibly TRBD1 (6 bases). The CDR3 is made up of 16 amino acids. Trimming pared 1 base from V and 2 bases from J, leaving 12 bases between. Germline-derived CDR1 and CDR2 are SGHNT and YYREEE (reference sequence). The CDR3 loop reads CASSLSRGTTNEKLFF. The DNA for the CDR3 is TGTGCCAGCAGCTTGAGCAGGGGAACGACTAATGAAAAACTGTTTTTT. The whole variable domain, filled in from reference TRBV5-4 and TRBJ1-4, reads ETGVTQSPTHLIKTRGQQVTLRCSSQSGHNTVSWYQQALGQGPQFIFQYYREEENGRGNFPPRFSGLQFPNYSSELNVNALELDDSALYLCASSLSRGTTNEKLFFGSGTQLSVL.

The CDR3 spells CASSHGTSGGLREQYF. CDR3 in DNA: TGCGCCAGCAGCCACGGGACTAGCGGGGGCCTCCGCGAGCAGTACTTC. V and J are TRBV5-1 and TRBJ2-7; TRBD2 matches 14 bases. The CDR3 runs 16 residues. V lost 4 bases to trimming and J lost 6 bases; unmatched junction nucleotides: 9. Germline V gives CDR1 SGHRS, CDR2 YFSETQ.

The chain employs TRBV27 and TRBJ2-7, with 7 bases fitting TRBD1. CDR3 length: 14 amino acids. The V and J ends lost 6 bases and 1 base, in that order; junction bases with no gene match: 6. Per the germline V gene, CDR1 is MNHEY and CDR2 is SMNVEV (reference sequence). Here the CDR3 DNA reads TGTGCCAGCAGCTACGGGGACAGTTCCTACGAGCAGTACTTC. Translated, it gives CASSYGDSSYEQYF.

The sample holds a few counts of this clone. The chain uses TRBV5-1 and TRBJ2-5; D ambiguous. CDR1 and CDR2 (germline): SGHRS, YFSETQ. Trimming removed 3 bases from V and 1 base from J, with 13 bases in between. This CDR3 region has 15 residues. CDR3 nucleotide sequence: TGCGCCAGCAGCTCCCGAGGCCAATTCCAAGAGACCCAGTACTTC. Residues: CASSSRGQFQETQYF.

In this sample, this clone turned up a few times. Written as DNA, the CDR3 is TGTGCCAGCACTCGTCGGACTAGCGGGACCAATGAGCAGTTCTTC. Encoded protein: CASTRRTSGTNEQFF. V usage is TRBV27 and J usage is TRBJ2-1; 12 bases match TRBD2. J was trimmed by 6 bases and V by 7 bases; bases with no gene match: 7. Germline V gives CDR1 MNHEY, CDR2 SMNVEV (reference sequence). The CDR3 contains 15 residues.